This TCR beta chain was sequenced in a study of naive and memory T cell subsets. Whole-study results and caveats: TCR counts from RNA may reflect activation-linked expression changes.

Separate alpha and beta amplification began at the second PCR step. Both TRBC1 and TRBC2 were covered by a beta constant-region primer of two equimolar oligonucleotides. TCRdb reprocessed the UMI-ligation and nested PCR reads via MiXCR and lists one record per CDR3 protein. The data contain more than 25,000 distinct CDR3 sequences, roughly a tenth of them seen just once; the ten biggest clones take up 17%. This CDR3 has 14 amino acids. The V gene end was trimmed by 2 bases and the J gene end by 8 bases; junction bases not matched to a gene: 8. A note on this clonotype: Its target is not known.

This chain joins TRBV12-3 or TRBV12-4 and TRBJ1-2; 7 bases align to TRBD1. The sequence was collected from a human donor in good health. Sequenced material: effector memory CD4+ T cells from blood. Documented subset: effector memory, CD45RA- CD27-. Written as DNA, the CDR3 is TGTGCCAGCAGTTTATCCGATCACAGGGGCGGCTACACCTTC. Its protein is CASSLSDHRGGYTF.